This section outlines one T cell receptor (beta chain) sequence together with its context. As yet, its antigen is unknown. The CDR3 length is 15 residues. The germline V gene has CDR1 SGHRS and CDR2 YFSETQ. Trimming pared 0 bases from V and 3 bases from J, leaving 12 bases between. The data derive from a study of cytomegalovirus exposure and HLA in healthy donors. Regarding the study as a whole: The likely origin of a cluster of highly shared sequence variants was a sequencing artifact. Fewer N-insertions than the roughly 700-donor mean were reportedly shown by an Asian-associated ancestry cluster in a later analysis. A previous analysis found most TCR beta V segments productive roughly 87% or roughly 30% of the time.

With 60 Vbeta and 13 Jbeta primers, the PCR was carried out. Generated by immunoSEQ multiplex PCR, the TCRdb table keeps only in-frame clones and is missing some. Of 120,000 or so clones listed, 15% are singletons. The sequence derives from a woman aged 18-29 years in good health and CMV-seronegative. Sequencing was done on a sample of PBMCs. This chain links TRBV5-1 with TRBJ1-1; no reliable D call. The CDR3 loop is CASSLAGGRYTEAFF. The CDR3, as DNA: TGCGCCAGCAGCTTGGCCGGCGGCCGATACACTGAAGCTTTCTTT. The entire variable domain, with the rest obtained from reference TRBV5-1 and TRBJ1-1, is as follows: KAGVTQTPRYLIKTRGQQVTLSCSPISGHRSVSWYQQTPGQGLQFLFEYFSETQRNKGNFPGRFSGRQFSNSRSEMNVSTLELGDSALYLCASSLAGGRYTEAFFGQGTRLTVV.